Listed here is a single T cell receptor beta chain. This entry belongs to a study of ipilimumab plus nivolumab after autologous stem cell transplantation. V was pared by 7 bases and J by 4 bases, with 9 bases of the junction left unmatched. CDR1 is MNHNS and CDR2 is SASEGT in the germline V gene. The CDR3 loop spans 15 amino acids. Assay: immunoSEQ multiplex PCR; the TCRdb copy retains only in-frame clones and omits some. The sample carries roughly 25,000 clones, around 84% recorded once. This material consisted of PBMCs, taken in a trial of ipilimumab plus nivolumab as post-transplant consolidation. This chain connects TRBV6-1 to TRBJ2-2; TRBD1 matches at 7 bases. The sequence was obtained from a male donor with diffuse large B-cell lymphoma. The CDR3 DNA is TGTGCCAGCAACCGACAGGGCCAACCCACCGGGGAGCTGTTTTTT. Translating gives CASNRQGQPTGELFF.